Each of the 9 T cell receptor beta chains below was sequenced from the same sample in a study of T cell repertoires in cytomegalovirus infection. Via MiXCR, TCRdb re-called the reads, giving one row per CDR3 protein. The sample lists approximately 24,000 distinct CDR3 sequences, 20% to 25% occurring once. Their antigen targets remain unknown. The sequences come from CD8+ T cells from cultured PBMCs, collected from culture after CMV antigen stimulation. Receptors were obtained from a human donor in good health (CMV status not recorded). Some clones in this sample may be carry-over from other donors' samples.

Many counts were recorded for this clonotype. The chain has TRBV28 and TRBJ1-2; no clear D gene. V lost 6 bases to trimming and J lost 2 bases, with 1 base between them. Germline values: CDR1 MDHEN, CDR2 SYDVKM. CDR3 length: 10 residues. The CDR3 DNA follows: TGTGCCAGCAGCAACTATGGCTACACCTTC. Translation: CASSNYGYTF.

There are a few counts of this clonotype. The chain couples TRBV27 to TRBJ1-2, with D possibly matching TRBD1 (5 bases). CDR1 and CDR2 from the germline V gene are MNHEY and SMNVEV (reference sequence). With 6 bases removed from V and 8 bases from J, the gap between germline ends came to 16 bases. The CDR3 is 13 amino acids. Here the CDR3 DNA reads TGTGCCAGCAGCACTCTGGGGGACGGGGGCTACACCTTC. The encoded protein is CASSTLGDGGYTF.

This clonotype has ten or more counts. In nucleotides, the CDR3 is TGCGCCAGCAGCCAAGCGGCTAGCGGGGGGCAGACGTTAAGGGATACGCAGTATTTT. Its translation is CASSQAASGGQTLRDTQYF. The chain links TRBV4-1 to TRBJ2-3, with 11 bases aligning to TRBD2. The V gene end was trimmed by 1 base and the J gene end by 6 bases; junction bases not matched to a gene: 15. The CDR3 runs 19 residues. In germline, CDR1 is MGHRA, CDR2 YSYEKL.

The rearrangement links TRBV19 to TRBJ1-2; tentative D call: TRBD1 (5 bases). V was shortened by 5 bases and J by 6 bases, with 16 bases between the two germline ends. This CDR3 comprises 14 residues. CDR1 and CDR2 (germline): LNHDA, SQIVND (reference sequence). CDR3 sequence (DNA): TGTGCCAGTAGTGCCCTCGGACTGGGGGATGGCTACACCTTC. Translating gives CASSALGLGDGYTF.

The rearrangement uses TRBV6-5 and TRBJ1-4; D might be TRBD1 (6 bases). From germline, CDR1 is MNHEY and CDR2 SVGAGI. The ends were cut back, 2 bases at V and 4 bases at J, with 14 bases in the middle. The CDR3 runs to 16 residues. The CDR3 region has the DNA TGTGCCAGCAGTTACGACGAAGGGGGGGGTAATGAAAAACTGTTTTTT. It yields the protein CASSYDEGGGNEKLFF.

The rearrangement uses TRBV5-4 and TRBJ1-5, with D maybe TRBD1 (5 bases). The CDR3 contains 14 residues. V lost 2 bases and J 1 base, leaving 7 bases between the germline ends. Germline CDR1 SGHNT, CDR2 YYREEE (reference sequence). CDR3 in DNA: TGTGCCAGCAGCTTTGGGGGAAGCAATCAGCCCCAGCATTTT. This encodes CASSFGGSNQPQHF.

This chain connects TRBV11-2 to TRBJ1-2; the D is unclear. This CDR3 is 14 amino acids long. Germline V gene lookup returns CDR1 SGHAT and CDR2 FQNNGV. Trimming left V 5 bases short and J 4 bases short, with 14 bases between. The CDR3 is CASSRPGNLYGYTF. The CDR3 nucleotides read TGTGCCAGCAGCCGACCCGGGAACCTCTATGGCTACACCTTC.

A single count supports this clonotype. J is TRBJ2-2 and V is TRBV19; TRBD1 or TRBD2 may be the D gene (5 bases each). The V gene lost 1 base and the J gene lost 5 bases, with 11 bases spanning the gap. The CDR3 spans 15 residues. Germline CDR1 LNHDA, CDR2 SQIVND (reference sequence). CDR3 residues: CASSIGGTATGELFF. The CDR3 nucleotides are TGTGCCAGTAGTATAGGAGGGACGGCAACCGGGGAGCTGTTTTTT.

This clonotype appeared a few times. The chain joins TRBV12-3 or TRBV12-4 to TRBJ2-1, with D possibly matching TRBD2 (7 bases). Trimming cost V 3 bases and J 8 bases, with 20 bases left between them. The CDR3 length is 16 residues. The CDR3 region is CASSFSGGDEVDEQFF. CDR3 nucleotides: TGTGCCAGCAGTTTTTCGGGGGGCGACGAGGTGGATGAGCAGTTCTTC.